This is a list of T cell receptor beta chains from one sample in a study of control samples from healthy donors and cancer patients. Profiling relied on immunoSEQ multiplex PCR, and the TCRdb table lists in-frame clones only, not all of them. Among approximately 97,000 clones listed, 80% to 95% were seen once. The specimen sequenced was blood. The source is a human donor in good health. The donor label of this sample is uncertain. Both conserved end residues are part of each CDR3. D genes are given only for firm matches. Expanded clones are given a class, and other clones once, few, many or no size at all.

TRBJ1-5	NA	TRBV19	NA	TGTGCCAGTAGGCCCGGACTATATAGCAATCAGCCCCAGCATTTT	CASRPGLYSNQPQHF
TRBJ1-1	NA	TRBV27	NA	TGTGCCAGCAGCCCATTGGGGGGTCCCACTGAAGCTTTCTTT	CASSPLGGPTEAFF
TRBJ2-5	NA	TRBV7-6	NA	TGTGCCCTGGCTAGCACCGGGGGAGAGACCCAGTACTTC	CALASTGGETQYF
TRBJ1-4	NA	TRBV19	NA	TGTGCCAGTAGTATCGGGGCAGGGAGTGAAAAACTGTTTTTT	CASSIGAGSEKLFF
TRBJ1-1	NA	TRBV6-5	NA	TGTGCCAGCAGCGGACAGTCGAACACTGAAGCTTTCTTT	CASSGQSNTEAFF
TRBJ1-2	NA	TRBV11-2	TRBD1	TGTGCCAGCAGCTCTTGGACAGGGCTTAATCCTAACTATGGCTACACCTTC	CASSSWTGLNPNYGYTF
TRBJ2-3	NA	TRBV7-7	TRBD2	TGTGCTAGCAGCTTGATCGAGCGGGGGGTTTGCACAGATACGCAGTATTTT	CASSLIERGVCTDTQYF
TRBJ1-5	NA	TRBV21-1	NA	TGTGCCAGCAGCAGGGGTCAGCCCCAGCATTTT	CASSRGQPQHF
TRBJ1-5	once	TRBV19	NA	TGTGCCAGTAGTCCCGGCCCTAATCAGCCCCAGCATTTT	CASSPGPNQPQHF
TRBJ1-1	NA	TRBV7-8	NA	TGTGCCAGCCTACCCCCAGGGGTCAAGAACACTGAAGCTTTCTTT	CASLPPGVKNTEAFF
TRBJ1-2	NA	TRBV6-4	TRBD1	TGTGCCAGCAGCCCAGGACAGGGGTTTGGCTATGGCTACACCTTC	CASSPGQGFGYGYTF
TRBJ1-2	NA	TRBV5-4	NA	TGTGCCAGCAGCCGTAACAGGGAAATTAACTATGGCTACACCTTC	CASSRNREINYGYTF
TRBJ1-2	NA	TRBV25-1	NA	TGTGCCAGCAGTGATAAGGGGCTTGTCTATGGCTACACCTTC	CASSDKGLVYGYTF
TRBJ1-1	NA	TRBV2	NA	TGTGCCAGCAGGATGGGGGTTATGAACACTGAAGCTTTCTTT	CASRMGVMNTEAFF
TRBJ2-7	NA	TRBV7-9	NA	TGTGCCAGCAGCCCCACAGAGACCTACGAGCAGTACTTC	CASSPTETYEQYF